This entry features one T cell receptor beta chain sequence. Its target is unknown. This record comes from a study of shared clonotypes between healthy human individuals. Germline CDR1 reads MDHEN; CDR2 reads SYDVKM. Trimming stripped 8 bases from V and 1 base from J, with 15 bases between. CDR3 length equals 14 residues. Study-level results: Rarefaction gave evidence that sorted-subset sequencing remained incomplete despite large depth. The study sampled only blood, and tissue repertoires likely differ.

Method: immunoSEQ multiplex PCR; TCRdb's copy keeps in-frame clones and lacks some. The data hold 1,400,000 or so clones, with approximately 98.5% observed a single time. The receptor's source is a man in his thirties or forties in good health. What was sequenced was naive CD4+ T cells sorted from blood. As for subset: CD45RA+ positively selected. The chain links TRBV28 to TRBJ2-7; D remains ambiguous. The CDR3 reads CASLIWTWSYEQYF. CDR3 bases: TGTGCCAGCCTTATTTGGACCTGGTCCTACGAGCAGTACTTC. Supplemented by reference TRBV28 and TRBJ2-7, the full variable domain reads DVKVTQSSRYLVKRTGEKVFLECVQDMDHENMFWYRQDPGLGLRLIYFSYDVKMKEKGDIPEGYSVSREKKERFSLILESASTNQTSMYLCASLIWTWSYEQYFGPGTRLTVT.